The rows below give T cell receptor beta chains drawn from one sample of a study of beta chain features in type 1 diabetes. Method: immunoSEQ multiplex PCR; TCRdb's copy keeps in-frame clones and lacks some. The repertoire includes around 600,000 clones, over 10% of them detected once, and approximately 0.11% sits in the top ten. What was sequenced was naive CD4+ T cells from blood. All receptors come from a man aged 30 to 45 with type 1 diabetes. CDR3s include the opening cysteine and the closing phenylalanine or tryptophan. Clone size is not always given. Where it is, it says once, few, many or a class for expanded clones.

v_gene	j_gene	len	abundance	CDR3aa
TRBV7-8	TRBJ2-3	18	NA	CASSTGLAGGLSTDTQYF
TRBV9	TRBJ1-2	14	few	CASSVAGRGNGYTF
TRBV6-5	TRBJ2-7	14	NA	CASSSDRAAIEQYF
TRBV30	TRBJ2-7	13	few	CAWAFGLGGEQYF
TRBV25-1	TRBJ2-2	16	few	CASSEVGSSNTGELFF
TRBV25-1	TRBJ2-6	16	NA	CASSEIRHSGANVLTF
TRBV4-3	TRBJ2-7	14	few	CASSQDTGTYEQYF
TRBV19	TRBJ1-2	13	few	CASSEGQSYGYTF
TRBV2	TRBJ1-5	13	NA	CASIGQGNQPQHF
TRBV25-1	TRBJ1-5	16	few	CASSEHDRVINQPQHF
TRBV2	TRBJ1-5	12	NA	CASRDASRPQHF
TRBV4-3	TRBJ2-2	19	NA	CASSQDRIPESPNTGELFF
TRBV18	TRBJ2-7	14	few	CASSPGGQAYEQYF
TRBV9	TRBJ2-3	13	NA	CASSPERVDTQYF
TRBV2	TRBJ1-5	12	NA	CATRTGGQPQHF
TRBV7-9	TRBJ1-2	14	NA	CASRPTGATGSYTF
TRBV29-1	TRBJ2-5	16	few	CSVEDLQAGGLETQYF
TRBV15	TRBJ2-2	16	few	CATSSVSGTGYGELFF
TRBV18	TRBJ1-6	14	few	CASSPPGQGSPLHF
TRBV5-6	TRBJ1-5	12	NA	CASSLGSMPQHF
TRBV21-1	TRBJ2-7	15	NA	CASSKGRDSSYEQYF
TRBV29-1	NA	13	NA	CSVEGRTGYEQYF
TRBV29-1	TRBJ2-7	13	few	CSVTGATSYEQYF
TRBV7-9	TRBJ2-7	13	NA	CASSKTGGYEQYF
TRBV28	TRBJ2-7	12	NA	CASTGQSYEQYF
TRBV7-2	TRBJ1-6	16	NA	CASSLGPGPRDSPLHF
TRBV6-1	TRBJ1-1	13	few	CASSGPPNTEAFF
TRBV9	TRBJ2-4	15	NA	CASSVEGTDKNIQYF
TRBV27	TRBJ1-1	14	NA	CASMLWRGVTEAFF
TRBV7-2	TRBJ2-3	14	NA	CASSLGDPTDTQYF
TRBV28	TRBJ2-2	18	few	CASSLYPAGMSGTGELFF
TRBV6-5	TRBJ1-2	13	NA	CASRTDLNYGYTF
TRBV18	TRBJ2-7	15	few	CASSPQGGRSHEQYF
TRBV11-1	TRBJ2-2	14	NA	CASSPQLGAGELFF
TRBV7-2	TRBJ2-7	13	few	CASSFRTDGEQYF
TRBV6-5	TRBJ2-7	14	NA	CASRGSGGNYEQYF
TRBV5-1	TRBJ2-2	16	few	CASSLTSGGHTGELFF